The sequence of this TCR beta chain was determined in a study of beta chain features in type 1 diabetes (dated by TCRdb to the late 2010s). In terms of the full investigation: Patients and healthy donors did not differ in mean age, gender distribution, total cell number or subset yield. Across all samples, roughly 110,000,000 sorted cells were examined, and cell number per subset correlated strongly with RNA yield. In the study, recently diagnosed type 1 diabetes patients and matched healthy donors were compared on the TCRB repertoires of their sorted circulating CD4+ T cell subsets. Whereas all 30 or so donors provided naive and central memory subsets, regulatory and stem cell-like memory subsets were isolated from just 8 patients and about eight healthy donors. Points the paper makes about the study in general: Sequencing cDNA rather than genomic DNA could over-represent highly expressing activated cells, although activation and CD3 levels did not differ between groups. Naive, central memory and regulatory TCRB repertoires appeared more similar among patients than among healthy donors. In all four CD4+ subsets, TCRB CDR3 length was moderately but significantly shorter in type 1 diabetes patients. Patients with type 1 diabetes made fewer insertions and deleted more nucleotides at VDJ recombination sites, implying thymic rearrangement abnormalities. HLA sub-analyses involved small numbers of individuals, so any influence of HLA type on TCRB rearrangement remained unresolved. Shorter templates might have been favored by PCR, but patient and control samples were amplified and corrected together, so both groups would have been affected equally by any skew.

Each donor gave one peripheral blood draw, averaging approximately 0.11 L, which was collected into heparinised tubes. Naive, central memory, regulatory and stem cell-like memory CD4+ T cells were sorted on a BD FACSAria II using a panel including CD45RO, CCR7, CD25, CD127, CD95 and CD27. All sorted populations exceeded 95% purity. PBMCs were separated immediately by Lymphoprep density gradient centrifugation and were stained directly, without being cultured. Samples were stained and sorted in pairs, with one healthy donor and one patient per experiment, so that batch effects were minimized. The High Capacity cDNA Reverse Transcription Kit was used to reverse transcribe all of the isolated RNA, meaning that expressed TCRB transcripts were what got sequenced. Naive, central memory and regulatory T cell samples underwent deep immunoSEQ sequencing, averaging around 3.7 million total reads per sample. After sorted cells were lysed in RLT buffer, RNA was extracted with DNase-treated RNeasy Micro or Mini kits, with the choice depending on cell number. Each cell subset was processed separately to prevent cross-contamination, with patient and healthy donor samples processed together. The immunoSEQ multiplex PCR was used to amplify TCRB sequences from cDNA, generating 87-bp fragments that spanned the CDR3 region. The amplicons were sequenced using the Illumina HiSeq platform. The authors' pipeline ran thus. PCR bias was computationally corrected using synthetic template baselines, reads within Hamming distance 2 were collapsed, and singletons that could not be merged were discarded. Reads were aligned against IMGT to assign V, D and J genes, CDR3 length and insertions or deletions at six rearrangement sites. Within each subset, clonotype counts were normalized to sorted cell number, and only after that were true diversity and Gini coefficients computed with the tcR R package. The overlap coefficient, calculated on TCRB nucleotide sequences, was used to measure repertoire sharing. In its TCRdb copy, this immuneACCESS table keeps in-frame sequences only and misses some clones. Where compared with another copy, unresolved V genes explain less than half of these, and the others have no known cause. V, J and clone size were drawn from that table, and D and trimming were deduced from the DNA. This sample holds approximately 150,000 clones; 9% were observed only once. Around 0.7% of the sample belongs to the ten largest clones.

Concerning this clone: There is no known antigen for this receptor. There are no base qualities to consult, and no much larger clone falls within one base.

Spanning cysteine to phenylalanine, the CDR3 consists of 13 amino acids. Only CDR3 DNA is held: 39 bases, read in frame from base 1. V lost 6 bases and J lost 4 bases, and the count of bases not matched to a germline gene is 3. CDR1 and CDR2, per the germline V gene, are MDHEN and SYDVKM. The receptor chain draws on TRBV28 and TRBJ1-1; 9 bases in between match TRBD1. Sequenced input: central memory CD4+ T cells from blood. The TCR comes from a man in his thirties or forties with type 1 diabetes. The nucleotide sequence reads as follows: TGTGCCAGCAGATCGGGACAGGGCACTGAAGCTTTCTTT. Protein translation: CASRSGQGTEAFF.